The rows below give T cell receptor beta chains drawn from one sample of a study of graft-versus-host responses after intestinal transplantation. No antigen is known for these receptors. The data were produced by immunoSEQ multiplex PCR, yet TCRdb's version contains in-frame clones alone and is incomplete. The sample comprises tens of thousands of clones, more than 90% of which are singletons, and 0.3% to 0.35% rests with the top ten. The sequenced sample was unstimulated CD4+ T cells sorted from spleen or lymph node cells, obtained before intestinal transplant. These receptors were obtained from a human donor who received an intestinal transplant. Each CDR3 is given with its conserved first and last residue. The D gene is left open where the match is weak. Part of the rows lack a size; the others show once, few, many or a class for expanded clones.

size | J | V | D | CDR3 | DNA
. | TRBJ1-5 | TRBV10-1 | . | CASSESGDQPQHF | TGCGCCAGCAGTGAGTCGGGGGATCAGCCCCAGCATTTT
once | TRBJ2-6 | TRBV28 | . | CASRPPYTVSGANVLTF | TGTGCCAGCAGACCCCCTTACACGGTCTCTGGGGCCAACGTCCTGACTTTC
. | TRBJ2-1 | TRBV21-1 | . | CASSKDPSPMWNEQFF | TGTGCCAGCAGCAAAGATCCATCCCCGATGTGGAATGAGCAGTTCTTC
. | TRBJ2-7 | TRBV5-1 | TRBD2 | CASSLATSGRMGNEQYF | TGCGCCAGCAGCTTGGCCACTAGCGGGAGGATGGGAAACGAGCAGTACTTC
. | TRBJ1-5 | TRBV25-1 | . | CASSRPGGNQPQHF | TGTGCCAGCAGCCGTCCTGGGGGCAATCAGCCCCAGCATTTT
once | TRBJ2-5 | TRBV30 | TRBD2 | CAWTIGTSGRGETQYF | TGTGCCTGGACTATCGGGACTAGCGGGAGAGGGGAGACCCAGTACTTC
. | TRBJ2-1 | TRBV19 | . | CASSPQPGSTRSSYNEQFF | TGTGCCAGTAGTCCCCAACCCGGGAGCACCCGGAGCTCCTACAATGAGCAGTTCTTC
. | TRBJ2-1 | TRBV30 | . | CAWSASLYNEQFF | TGTGCCTGGAGTGCGAGCCTTTACAATGAGCAGTTCTTC
. | TRBJ2-2 | TRBV9 | . | CASSVAANTGELFF | TGTGCCAGCAGCGTAGCGGCGAACACCGGGGAGCTGTTTTTT
. | TRBJ2-3 | TRBV4-1 | . | CASSQVLATDTQYF | TGCGCCAGCAGCCAAGTCCTGGCCACAGATACGCAGTATTTT
. | TRBJ2-1 | TRBV10-1 | . | CASSESKVFYVNEQFF | TGCGCCAGCAGTGAGTCTAAGGTGTTTTATGTCAATGAGCAGTTCTTC
. | TRBJ1-3 | TRBV6-1 | TRBD1 | CASSATGDSGNTIYF | TGTGCCAGCAGCGCTACAGGGGATTCTGGAAACACCATATATTTT
. | TRBJ2-5 | TRBV30 | TRBD2 | CAWSKGLAGGNFQETQYF | TGTGCCTGGAGTAAGGGGCTAGCGGGGGGGAATTTCCAAGAGACCCAGTACTTC
. | TRBJ2-7 | TRBV6-8 | . | CASSYKYEQYF | TGTGCCAGCAGTTACAAGTACGAGCAGTACTTC
. | TRBJ2-1 | TRBV2 | TRBD2 | CASRKRDDSYNEQFF | TGTGCCAGCAGGAAGCGGGATGATTCCTACAATGAGCAGTTCTTC
. | TRBJ2-6 | TRBV7-2 | . | CASSPDVVISGANVLTF | TGTGCCAGCAGCCCCGATGTGGTGATCTCTGGGGCCAACGTCCTGACTTTC
. | TRBJ2-2 | TRBV19 | TRBD2 | CASSIAGGYTGELFF | TGTGCCAGTAGTATAGCGGGAGGATACACCGGGGAGCTGTTTTTT
. | TRBJ1-5 | TRBV19 | . | CASSIQGSNQPQHF | TGTGCCAGTAGTATACAGGGGAGCAATCAGCCCCAGCATTTT
. | TRBJ2-5 | TRBV5-1 | TRBD2 | CASSLGTSGVETQYF | TGCGCCAGCAGCTTGGGCACTAGCGGGGTGGAGACCCAGTACTTC
. | TRBJ2-7 | TRBV6-1 | . | CASSVLAEQYF | TGTGCCAGCAGCGTGCTAGCGGAGCAGTACTTC
. | TRBJ1-4 | TRBV5-1 | TRBD1 | CASSLGQGDEKLFF | TGCGCCAGCAGCCTGGGACAGGGGGATGAAAAACTGTTTTTT
. | TRBJ2-1 | TRBV7-3 | . | CASSYDRRDLGNEQFF | TGTGCCAGCAGCTACGATAGGCGGGACTTGGGCAATGAGCAGTTCTTC
. | TRBJ1-2 | TRBV25-1 | TRBD1 | CASSEGQGVYGYTF | TGTGCCAGCAGTGAGGGACAGGGAGTCTATGGCTACACCTTC
. | TRBJ2-1 | TRBV9 | TRBD2 | CASSSGVGLAVPSYNEQFF | TGTGCCAGCAGCTCCGGCGTTGGACTAGCGGTCCCCTCCTACAATGAGCAGTTCTTC
. | TRBJ1-4 | TRBV4-1 | TRBD1 | CASSPGQASPRGNEKLFF | TGCGCCAGCAGCCCCGGACAGGCTTCACCGAGGGGCAATGAAAAACTGTTTTTT
few | TRBJ2-3 | TRBV7-9 | TRBD2 | CASSLTSGRGTDTQYF | TGTGCCAGCAGCTTGACTAGCGGGAGGGGCACAGATACGCAGTATTTT
. | TRBJ1-2 | TRBV5-4 | . | CASSLGGRAAYGYTF | TGTGCCAGCAGCTTGGGAGGCAGGGCCGCCTATGGCTACACCTTC
few | TRBJ1-4 | TRBV2 | . | CASSAQGTNEKLFF | TGTGCCAGCAGTGCTCAGGGAACTAATGAAAAACTGTTTTTT
. | TRBJ1-4 | TRBV27 | . | CASRKPGRPDEKLFF | TGTGCCAGCAGAAAACCGGGACGGCCTGATGAAAAACTGTTTTTT
once | TRBJ1-2 | TRBV6-5 | . | CASSYGTHYGYTF | TGTGCCAGCAGTTACGGGACCCACTATGGCTACACCTTC
. | TRBJ2-1 | TRBV5-1 | . | CASSARAWDEQFF | TGCGCCAGCAGCGCCAGGGCCTGGGATGAGCAGTTCTTC
. | TRBJ2-5 | TRBV30 | . | CAWTIPRGGFQETQYF | TGTGCCTGGACCATACCCAGGGGGGGTTTTCAGGAGACCCAGTACTTC
once | TRBJ2-1 | TRBV5-4 | . | CASSGLYEQFF | TGTGCCAGCAGCGGACTATATGAGCAGTTCTTC
. | TRBJ2-1 | TRBV2 | TRBD2 | CASSSSGLVAYNEQFF | TGTGCCAGCAGTTCCAGTGGACTAGTGGCTTACAATGAGCAGTTCTTC
. | TRBJ1-1 | TRBV25-1 | TRBD1 | CASSDRGGRTEAFF | TGTGCCAGCAGTGACAGGGGGGGGAGGACTGAAGCTTTCTTT
. | TRBJ1-1 | TRBV5-1 | TRBD1 | CASSLSDRVSNTEAFF | TGCGCCAGCAGCTTGTCGGACAGGGTATCGAACACTGAAGCTTTCTTT
. | TRBJ2-1 | TRBV5-1 | TRBD2 | CASSFGTSGRISRNEQFF | TGCGCCAGCAGTTTCGGGACTAGCGGGAGGATCTCGAGGAATGAGCAGTTCTTC
. | TRBJ1-2 | TRBV27 | . | CASSLRGQGYTF | TGTGCCAGCAGTTTAAGGGGCCAGGGCTACACCTTC
. | TRBJ2-3 | TRBV12-5 | . | CASGFQTDSTDTQYF | TGTGCTAGTGGTTTTCAGACGGATTCCACAGATACGCAGTATTTT
once | TRBJ1-6 | TRBV5-1 | TRBD1 | CASSLDRAVRSPLHF | TGCGCCAGCAGCCTGGACAGGGCAGTCCGCTCACCCCTCCACTTT
. | TRBJ2-7 | TRBV12-5 | TRBD1 | CASGLWRGTGEQEQYF | TGTGCTAGTGGTTTATGGCGCGGGACAGGGGAGCAAGAGCAGTACTTC
. | TRBJ2-1 | TRBV6-4 | . | CASSDSGGHFSSYNEQFF | TGTGCCAGCAGTGACTCTGGGGGACATTTTAGCTCCTACAATGAGCAGTTCTTC
. | TRBJ1-2 | TRBV11-3 | . | CASSKDSSNYGYTF | TGTGCCAGCAGCAAGGACAGTTCGAACTATGGCTACACCTTC
. | TRBJ2-6 | TRBV5-8 | . | CASSNRLGGSGANVLTF | TGTGCCAGCAGCAACCGTCTTGGAGGATCTGGGGCCAACGTCCTGACTTTC
. | TRBJ2-7 | TRBV15 | . | CATSRDLALNYEQYF | TGTGCCACCAGCAGAGATCTGGCGCTGAACTACGAGCAGTACTTC